Listed here are 8 T cell receptor beta chains from one sample, sequenced in a study of cytomegalovirus exposure and HLA in healthy donors. Vbeta (60) and Jbeta (13) primers were used in the PCR. This table comes from immunoSEQ multiplex PCR, and its TCRdb copy is limited to in-frame clones, with some not included. The repertoire holds about 190,000 clones, with 80% to 90% as singletons. Sequenced sample: PBMCs. These receptors originate from a man aged 30 to 39 in good health and CMV-seronegative.

The chain carries TRBV7-6 and TRBJ2-1; 8 bases agree with TRBD2. The CDR3 is made up of 15 amino acids. The germline CDR1 and CDR2 sequences are SGHVS and FNYEAQ. The V segment lost 2 bases and the J segment 7 bases; nucleotides outside the gene matches: 7. The CDR3 nucleotides are TGTGCCAGCAGCTTAACCAGCGGGAGTTTAAATGAGCAGTTCTTC. It encodes CASSLTSGSLNEQFF.

The chain links TRBV28 to TRBJ1-3; D uncertain. Trimming took 3 bases from V and 0 from J, leaving 9 bases between them. The CDR3 has 15 amino acids. Germline-derived CDR1 and CDR2 are MDHEN and SYDVKM. The CDR3 bases are TGTGCCAGCAGTTTTGGTGACACCTCTGGAAACACCATATATTTT. Encoded protein: CASSFGDTSGNTIYF.

The CDR3 here is CASISAGHKNTEAFF. The CDR3 nucleotides are TGTGCCAGCATCTCCGCGGGTCACAAAAACACTGAAGCTTTCTTT. The chain employs TRBV28 and TRBJ1-1; no clear D. The germline gives CDR1 MDHEN, CDR2 SYDVKM. CDR3 length equals 15 residues. The germline V and J ends were trimmed by 7 bases and 2 bases, with 17 bases remaining between them.

The V gene is TRBV19, the J gene TRBJ1-5; D not certain. The V gene lost 7 bases and the J gene lost 8 bases, with 18 bases spanning the gap. Per the germline V gene, CDR1 is LNHDA and CDR2 is SQIVND (reference sequence). CDR3 length equals 14 residues. CDR3 sequence: CASTRRVSFEPQHF. DNA of the CDR3: TGTGCCAGTACACGGAGGGTGAGTTTCGAGCCCCAGCATTTT.

The rearrangement links TRBV6-6 to TRBJ1-1; TRBD1 matches 8 bases. V dropped 3 bases and J dropped 11; count of bases not matched to a gene: 8. The CDR3 runs to 13 residues. CDR1 and CDR2 from the germline V gene are MNHNY and SVGAGI (reference sequence). CDR3 region: CASSYAPTGGAFF. CDR3 nucleotide sequence: TGTGCCAGCAGTTATGCCCCCACAGGGGGGGCTTTCTTT.

The CDR3 spells CASSLGQGATDTQYF. CDR3 in DNA: TGCGCCAGCAGCTTGGGACAGGGGGCGACAGATACGCAGTATTTT. The chain couples TRBV5-1 to TRBJ2-3, with 10 positions matching TRBD1. The V gene end was trimmed by 0 bases and the J gene end by 3 bases; junction bases not matched to a gene: 1. There are 15 residues in the CDR3. CDR1 is SGHRS, CDR2 YFSETQ, per germline.

The DNA of the CDR3 is TGTGCCAGCAGCTTAGACCGAAGGGGTGTGGGCAATCAGCCCCAGCATTTT. As protein: CASSLDRRGVGNQPQHF. The chain couples TRBV11-3 to TRBJ1-5; possible D gene TRBD1, 5 bases. V was cut by 0 bases and J by 2 bases, with 14 bases left in between. The CDR3 is made up of 17 amino acids. Germline values: CDR1 SGHNT, CDR2 YENEEA. The complete variable domain, with remaining parts taken from reference TRBV11-3 and TRBJ1-5, reads EAGVVQSPRYKIIEKKQPVAFWCNPISGHNTLYWYLQNLGQGPELLIRYENEEAVDDSQLPKDRFSAERLKGVDSTLKIQPAELGDSAVYLCASSLDRRGVGNQPQHFGDGTRLSIL.

Comment on this clone: A read error is likely, as this CDR3 ends without the conserved phenylalanine or tryptophan. The chain uses TRBV19 and TRBJ1-2, with 7 bases identical to TRBD1. CDR3 length equals 13 residues. Germline V CDR1 and CDR2: LNHDA, SQIVND (reference sequence). The junction had 8 bases not matched to a gene; V was cut back by 9 bases and J by 4 bases. For the CDR3, the DNA is TGTGCCAGCTCCACTGGGACAGTCTATGGCTACACCCTC. This translates into CASSTGTVYGYTL.